The subject of this entry is one T cell receptor (beta chain). It has no known antigen specificity. The input lacks base qualities; no much larger clone sits a single base away. This sample was included in a study of blood T cells in healthy people across ages (dated by TCRdb to the mid-2010s). At the level of the whole study: In model experiments, roughly one uniquely barcoded TCR beta cDNA molecule per two T cells was captured by template switching. To track age-related changes in TCR beta repertoire diversity, the study relied on deep sequencing normalized with unique cDNA molecular identifiers. Donors were grouped into four age groups: young (average roughly 16 years), middle-aged (under 40), aged (about 60) and long-lived (approximately 78). Using the same blood draw, the study looked at two additional independent replicas of 1 million unique cDNA reads for two donors, one aged 18 to 30 and the other aged 80 or older.

Cut back by 5 bases and 1 base, the V and J ends lie 12 bases apart. Sequences SGHTA (CDR1) and FQGNSA (CDR2) are obtained from the germline V gene. The CDR3 numbers 14 residues from cysteine through phenylalanine. Solely the CDR3 DNA is kept, with 42 bases framed from the first base. What the research found in general, with its limitations: Total diversity estimates from one million sequenced T cells were considered lower bounds and underestimates. The CMV infection status of donors was not known, potentially confounding age-related changes in expanded clonotypes. A strong correlation was found between observed TCR beta diversity and the percentage of naive T cells measured by flow cytometry. Bulk unsorted PBMC profiling prevented conclusive comparison of naive and antigen-experienced compartments. Compared with the aged group, more naive CD4+ T cells, fewer expanded clones and increased TCR diversity were shown by the long-lived group, suggesting age selection. Observed TCR beta diversity per million T cells fell roughly linearly with age, and a significant reduction was already apparent by age around 40.

Libraries were made using 5' RACE. For sequencing, an Illumina HiSeq 2500 was employed. A second PCR of roughly 6 to 11 cycles was run with a J-beta primer mix and a sample-barcoded 5' primer. Each TCR beta cDNA molecule received a unique molecular identifier from a template-switch 5' adaptor carrying 12 random nucleotides. At least 2.5 million CDR3-containing paired-end reads were obtained from each sample. First-strand cDNA synthesis was performed from all RNA using the Mint cDNA synthesis kit, with priming by a TRBC-specific oligonucleotide. All cDNA was treated with uracil-DNA glycosylase and then went through a first 18-cycle PCR with the universal primers M1SS and BC2_uni_R. The original methods were these. For normalization, 1 million high-quality reads, each with a distinct molecular identifier, were randomly selected from each sample. Reads sharing molecular identifiers were discarded rather than binned into consensus sequences. MiTCR, with a Q25 quality threshold and the strictest error-elimination algorithm, was used for CDR3 identification, clonotype clustering and error correction. A nonparametric unseen species model using Euler transformation provided a lower-bound estimate of total TCR beta diversity. TCRdb took the public reads, trimmed them with fastp at Q25, ran MiXCR for clone calling and kept in-frame beta chains. Identical CDR3 proteins give one entry, which carries the most common genes and DNA. TCRdb, not the authors, supplied the V and J calls. The sample data list 600,000 to 1,000,000 distinct CDR3 sequences, and approximately 25% of these were observed just once. The ten largest clones represent around 3.6% of the sample.

Systemically healthy Caucasian individuals from Russia, 39 in total and aged roughly 6 to 95 years, were included as donors. Each donor gave approximately 9.3 milliliters of peripheral blood, collected into EDTA-treated Vacutainer tubes. Ficoll-Paque density-gradient centrifugation was used to isolate PBMCs, with at least 6 million obtained per sample. Trizol reagent was used to extract total RNA from PBMCs, with at least 5 micrograms per sample. For every donor, flow cytometry on a PBMC aliquot measured the percentage of naive CD45RAhigh/CD27high T cells. This sample also belongs to another study, concerning T cells of mothers and their children. The second study's authors report: Nine systemically healthy Caucasian individuals served as donors, namely three mothers together with their six children. cDNA synthesis used all of the extracted RNA, with 1.5 ug of RNA in each 15 ul reaction. In the second PCR, the M1S primer added sample barcodes and 2-4 random nucleotides. More than 8.5 million TCR beta CDR3 reads were obtained from each mother, and approximately 3 million reads were obtained from each child. Thymic selection similarly shapes TCR recombination output in related and unrelated pairs, with minor effect from inherited differences. Normalized repertoire overlap in related mother-child pairs was always slightly higher than in unrelated mother-child pairs, but the difference was never significant. Persistent microchimeric T cell clones were not detected, at a sensitivity of around 100 clones per million clonotypes. Deep NGS was used in the study to compare the TCR beta repertoires of mothers and children and to look for features that separate related mother-child pairs from unrelated individuals. The mean age was about 37 +/- 4 years for the mothers and approximately 11 +/- 4 years for the children. After adapters were ligated using NEBNext reagents, the libraries underwent 100+100 nt paired-end sequencing on an Illumina HiSeq 2000. Mother and child libraries were prepared a month apart and sequenced in separate runs to prevent cross-contamination. Each donor had between roughly 450,000 and 2,100,000 distinct TCR beta clonotypes identified. Naive TCR beta clonotypes were estimated from low-frequency clonotypes matched to each donor's FACS-determined naive share, without sorting.

The receptor was isolated from a boy aged 10-17 years in good health. The chain joins TRBV7-2 to TRBJ2-7; a weak D assignment points to TRBD1 (6 bases agree). Material: blood. The CDR3 amino acid sequence is: CASSGNRVSYEQYF. Read as DNA, the sequence is TGTGCCAGCAGCGGTAACAGGGTTTCCTACGAGCAGTACTTC.